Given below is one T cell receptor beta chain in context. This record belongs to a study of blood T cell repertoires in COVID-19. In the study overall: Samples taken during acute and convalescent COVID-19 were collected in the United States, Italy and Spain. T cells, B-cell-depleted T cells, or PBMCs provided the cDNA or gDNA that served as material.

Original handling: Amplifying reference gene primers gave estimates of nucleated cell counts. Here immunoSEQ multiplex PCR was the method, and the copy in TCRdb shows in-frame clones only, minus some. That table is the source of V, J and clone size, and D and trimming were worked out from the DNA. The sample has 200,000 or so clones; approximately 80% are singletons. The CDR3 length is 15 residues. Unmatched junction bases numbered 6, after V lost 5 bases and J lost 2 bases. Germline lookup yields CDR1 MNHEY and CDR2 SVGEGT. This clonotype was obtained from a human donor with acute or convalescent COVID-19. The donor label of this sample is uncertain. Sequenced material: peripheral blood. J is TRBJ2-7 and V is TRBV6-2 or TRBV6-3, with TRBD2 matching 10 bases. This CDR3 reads CASSLRAGGPYEQYF. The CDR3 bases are TGTGCCAGCAGTCTCCGAGCGGGAGGGCCCTACGAGCAGTACTTC.